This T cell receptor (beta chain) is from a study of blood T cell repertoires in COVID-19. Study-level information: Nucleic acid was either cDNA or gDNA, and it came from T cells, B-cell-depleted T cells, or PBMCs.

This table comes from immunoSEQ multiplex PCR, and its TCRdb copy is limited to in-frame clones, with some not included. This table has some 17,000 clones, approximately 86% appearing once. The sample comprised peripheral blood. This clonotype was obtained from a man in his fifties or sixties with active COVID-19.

The CDR3 region is CASRPDSWALGNQPQHF. CDR3 nucleotides: TGTGCCAGCAGGCCTGACAGTTGGGCGTTGGGTAATCAGCCCCAGCATTTT. The chain couples TRBV6-2 or TRBV6-3 to TRBJ1-5; TRBD1 is a possible D gene (5 bases). The CDR3 totals 17 residues. V was pared by 6 bases and J by 4 bases, with 22 bases between. The germline gives CDR1 MNHEY, CDR2 SVGEGT.